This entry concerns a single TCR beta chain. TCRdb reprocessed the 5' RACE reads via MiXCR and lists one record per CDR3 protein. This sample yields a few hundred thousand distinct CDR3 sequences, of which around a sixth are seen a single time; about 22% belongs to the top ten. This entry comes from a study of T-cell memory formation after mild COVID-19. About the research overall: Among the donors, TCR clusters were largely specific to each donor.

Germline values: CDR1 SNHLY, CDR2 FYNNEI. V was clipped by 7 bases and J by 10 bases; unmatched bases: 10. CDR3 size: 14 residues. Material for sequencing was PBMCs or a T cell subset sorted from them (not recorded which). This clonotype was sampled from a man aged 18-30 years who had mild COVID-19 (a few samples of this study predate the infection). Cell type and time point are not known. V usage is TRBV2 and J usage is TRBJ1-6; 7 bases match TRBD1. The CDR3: CASTSRTGGSPLHF. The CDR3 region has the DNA TGTGCCAGCACCAGCAGGACAGGAGGATCACCCCTCCACTTT. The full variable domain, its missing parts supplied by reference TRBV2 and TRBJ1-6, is EPEVTQTPSHQVTQMGQEVILRCVPISNHLYFYWYRQILGQKVEFLVSFYNNEISEKSEIFDDQFSVERPDGSNFTLKIRSTKLEDSAMYFCASTSRTGGSPLHFGNGTRLTVT.